This T cell receptor (beta chain) appears in the sequencing data of a study of shared clonotypes between healthy human individuals. In the authors' workflow: ImmunoSEQ junction-only sequences lacked quality scores, so their filtering differed. Assay: immunoSEQ multiplex PCR; the TCRdb copy retains only in-frame clones and omits some. V, J and clone size were drawn from that table, and D and trimming were deduced from the DNA. The sample consists of about 490,000 clones, approximately 82% of them appearing once. As regards this clone: Just one base apart from a much larger clone, this may be a read error.

Donors, healthy HIV-negative adults, lacked recent acute infections or vaccinations. The sample comprised PBMCs. The receptor comes from a woman aged 40 to 50 in good health. Some clones in this sample may be carry-over from other donors' samples.

As DNA, the CDR3 is TGCGCCAGCAGCTTGTGGGGCGGACAGGGTCTGGGGGAGGAGCAGCACTTC. Its translation: CASSLWGGQGLGEEQHF. The chain has TRBV5-1 and TRBJ2-7, with 8 nucleotides matching TRBD1. The CDR3 is made up of 17 amino acids. CDR1 is SGHRS, CDR2 YFSETQ, per germline.